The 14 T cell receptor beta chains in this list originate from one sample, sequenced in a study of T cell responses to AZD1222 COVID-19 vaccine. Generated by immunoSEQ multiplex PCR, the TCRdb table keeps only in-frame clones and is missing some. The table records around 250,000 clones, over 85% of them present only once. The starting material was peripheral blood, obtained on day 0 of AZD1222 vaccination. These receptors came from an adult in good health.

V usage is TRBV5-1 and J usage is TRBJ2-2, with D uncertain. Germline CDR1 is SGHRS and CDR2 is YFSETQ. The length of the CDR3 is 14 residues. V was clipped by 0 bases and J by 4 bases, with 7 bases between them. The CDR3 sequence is CASSLGGVTGELFF. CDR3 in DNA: TGCGCCAGCAGCTTGGGAGGTGTCACCGGGGAGCTGTTTTTT. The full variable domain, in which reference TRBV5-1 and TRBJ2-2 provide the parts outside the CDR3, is KAGVTQTPRYLIKTRGQQVTLSCSPISGHRSVSWYQQTPGQGLQFLFEYFSETQRNKGNFPGRFSGRQFSNSRSEMNVSTLELGDSALYLCASSLGGVTGELFFGEGSRLTVL.

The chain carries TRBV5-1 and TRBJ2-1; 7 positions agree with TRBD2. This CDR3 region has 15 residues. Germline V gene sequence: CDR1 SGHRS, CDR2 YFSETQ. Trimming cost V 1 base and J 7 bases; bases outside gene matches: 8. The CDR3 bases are TGCGCCAGCAGCTTGACGGCTAGCGGTGGGAATGAGCAGTTCTTC. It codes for CASSLTASGGNEQFF. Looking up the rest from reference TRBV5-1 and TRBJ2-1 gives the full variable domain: KAGVTQTPRYLIKTRGQQVTLSCSPISGHRSVSWYQQTPGQGLQFLFEYFSETQRNKGNFPGRFSGRQFSNSRSEMNVSTLELGDSALYLCASSLTASGGNEQFFGPGTRLTVL.

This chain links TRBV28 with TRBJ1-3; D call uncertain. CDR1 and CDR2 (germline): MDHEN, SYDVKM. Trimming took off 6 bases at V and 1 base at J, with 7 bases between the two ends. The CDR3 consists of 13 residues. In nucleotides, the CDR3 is TGTGCCAGCAGCCAAGAGTCTGGAAACACCATATATTTT. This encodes CASSQESGNTIYF.

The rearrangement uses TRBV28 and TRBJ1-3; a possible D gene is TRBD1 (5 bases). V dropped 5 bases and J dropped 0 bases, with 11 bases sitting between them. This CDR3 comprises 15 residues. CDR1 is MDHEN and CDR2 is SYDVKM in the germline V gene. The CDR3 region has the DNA TGTGCCAGCAGTACCGGGACCCACTCTGGAAACACCATATATTTT. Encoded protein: CASSTGTHSGNTIYF.

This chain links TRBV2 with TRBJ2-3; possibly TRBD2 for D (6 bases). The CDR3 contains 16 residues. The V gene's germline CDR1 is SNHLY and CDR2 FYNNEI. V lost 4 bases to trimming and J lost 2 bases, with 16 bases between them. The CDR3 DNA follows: TGTGCCAGCAGTGTTACTGGGGCGGGACCCACAGATACGCAGTATTTT. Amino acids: CASSVTGAGPTDTQYF.

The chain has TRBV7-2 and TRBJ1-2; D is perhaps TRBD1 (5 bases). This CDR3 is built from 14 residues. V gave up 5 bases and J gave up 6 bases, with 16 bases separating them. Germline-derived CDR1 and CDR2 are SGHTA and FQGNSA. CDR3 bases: TGTGCCAGCAGCGAGAGGCGGGGGGATCATGGCTACACCTTC. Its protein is CASSERRGDHGYTF.

The chain's CDR3 is CASSQSGLETQYF. CDR3 in DNA: TGTGCCAGCAGCCAATCAGGGCTGGAGACCCAGTACTTC. The V call is TRBV3-1 (or the pseudogene TRBV3-2), the J call TRBJ2-5, with D maybe TRBD1 (5 bases). The CDR3 is 13 amino acids. Trimming removed 2 bases at V and 5 bases at J, with 9 bases between. Germline V gene sequence: CDR1 LGHDT, CDR2 YNNKEL (reference sequence).

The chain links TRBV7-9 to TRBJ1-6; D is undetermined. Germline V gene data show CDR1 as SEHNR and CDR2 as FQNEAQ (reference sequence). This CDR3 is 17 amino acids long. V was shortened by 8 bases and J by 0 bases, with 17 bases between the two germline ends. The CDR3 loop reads CASGENSSSSYNSPLHF. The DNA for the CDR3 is TGTGCCAGCGGCGAAAACAGCTCCAGCTCCTATAATTCACCCCTCCACTTT.

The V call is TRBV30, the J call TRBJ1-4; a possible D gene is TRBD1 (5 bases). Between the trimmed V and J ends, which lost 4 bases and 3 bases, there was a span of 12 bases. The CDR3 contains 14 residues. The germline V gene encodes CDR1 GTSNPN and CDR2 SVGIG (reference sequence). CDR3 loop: CAWTAGRSNEKLFF. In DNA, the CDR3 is TGTGCCTGGACTGCGGGACGGTCTAATGAAAAACTGTTTTTT.

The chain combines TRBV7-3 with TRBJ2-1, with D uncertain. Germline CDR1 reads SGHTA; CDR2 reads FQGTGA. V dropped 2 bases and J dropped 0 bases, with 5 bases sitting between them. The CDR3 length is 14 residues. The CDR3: CASSLETSYNEQFF. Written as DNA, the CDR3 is TGTGCCAGCAGCTTAGAGACCTCCTACAATGAGCAGTTCTTC.

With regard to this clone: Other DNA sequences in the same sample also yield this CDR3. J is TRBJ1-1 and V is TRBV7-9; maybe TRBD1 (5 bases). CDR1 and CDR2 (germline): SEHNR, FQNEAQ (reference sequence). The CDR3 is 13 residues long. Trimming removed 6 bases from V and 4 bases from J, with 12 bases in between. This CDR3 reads CASSLQGGTEAFF. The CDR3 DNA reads TGTGCCAGCAGTCTCCAGGGAGGCACTGAAGCTTTCTTT. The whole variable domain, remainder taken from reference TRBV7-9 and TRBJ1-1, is DTGVSQNPRHKITKRGQNVTFRCDPISEHNRLYWYRQTLGQGPEFLTYFQNEAQLEKSRLLSDRFSAERPKGSFSTLEIQRTEQGDSAMYLCASSLQGGTEAFFGQGTRLTVV.

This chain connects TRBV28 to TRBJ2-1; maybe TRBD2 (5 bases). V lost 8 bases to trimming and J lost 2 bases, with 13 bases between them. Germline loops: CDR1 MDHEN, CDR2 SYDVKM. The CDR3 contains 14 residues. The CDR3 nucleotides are TGTGCCAGCTCTCCGGAGGCGGCCTACAATGAGCAGTTCTTC. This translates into CASSPEAAYNEQFF.

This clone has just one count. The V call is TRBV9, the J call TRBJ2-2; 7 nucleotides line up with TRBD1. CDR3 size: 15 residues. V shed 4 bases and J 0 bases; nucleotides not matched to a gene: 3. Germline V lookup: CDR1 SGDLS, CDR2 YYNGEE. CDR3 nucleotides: TGTGCCAGCAGCAGGGGACAGCCGAACACCGGGGAGCTGTTTTTT. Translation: CASSRGQPNTGELFF.

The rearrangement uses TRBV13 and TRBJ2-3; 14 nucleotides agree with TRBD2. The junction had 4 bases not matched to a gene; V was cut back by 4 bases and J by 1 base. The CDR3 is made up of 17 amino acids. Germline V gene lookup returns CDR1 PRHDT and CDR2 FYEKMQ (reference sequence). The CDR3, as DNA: TGTGCCAGCAGCTACGGACTAGCGGGGGGCGGCACAGATACGCAGTATTTT. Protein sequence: CASSYGLAGGGTDTQYF. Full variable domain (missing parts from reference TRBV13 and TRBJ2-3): AAGVIQSPRHLIKEKRETATLKCYPIPRHDTVYWYQQGPGQDPQFLISFYEKMQSDKGSIPDRFSAQQFSDYHSELNMSSLELGDSALYFCASSYGLAGGGTDTQYFGPGTRLTVL.